These T cell receptor beta chains were read from a single sample in a study of identifying expanded T cells in peripheral blood. TCRdb keeps only in-frame clones here, not all; method: immunoSEQ multiplex PCR. The sample consists of more than 65,000 clones, approximately 91% of them appearing once. Specimen: blood. These receptors all come from a person between 18 and 75 years old in good health. The CDR3 runs from the conserved cysteine through the conserved F or W. D genes are given only for firm matches. Some rows mark clone size as missing; the rest say once, few, many or name a class of expanded clone.

>TRBV20-1|NA|TRBJ2-5|NA
TGCAGTCCTTTCCCCCCCGAGACCCAGTACTTC
CSPFPPETQYF
>TRBV5-5|NA|TRBJ1-1|NA
TGTGCCAGCAGCTTTAACATGAACACTGAAGCTTTCTTT
CASSFNMNTEAFF
>TRBV4-3|NA|TRBJ1-1|NA
TGCGCCAGCAGCCAAGACAGGGGCCACAACACTGAAGCTTTCTTT
CASSQDRGHNTEAFF
>TRBV19|NA|TRBJ1-5|NA
TGTGCCAGTAGCATTTATGGTGGGACGCCGGAAAATCAGCCCCAGCATTTT
CASSIYGGTPENQPQHF
>TRBV6-6|NA|TRBJ1-3|NA
TGTGCCAGCGCGACAGGAAACTCTGGAAACACCATATATTTT
CASATGNSGNTIYF
>TRBV5-5|NA|TRBJ1-4|NA
TGTGCCAGCAGCTCCGGGACACAACCGAGTGAAAAACTGTTTTTT
CASSSGTQPSEKLFF
>TRBV12-5|NA|TRBJ1-1|NA
TGTGCTAGTGGTTCTGGTGTAGCCGACACTGAAGCTTTCTTT
CASGSGVADTEAFF
>TRBV5-6|NA|TRBJ1-2|NA
TGTGCCAGCAGCTTCCCCAGGGTGGGGTATGGCTACACCTTC
CASSFPRVGYGYTF
>TRBV2|NA|TRBJ2-4|TRBD1
TGTGCCAGCAGAGGGACAGGGTCGGAGGGATTAGCCAAAAACATTCAGTACTTC
CASRGTGSEGLAKNIQYF
>TRBV21-1|NA|TRBJ1-2|NA
TGTGCCAGCAGCAAAGAAGTGGACAGATATGGCTACACCTTC
CASSKEVDRYGYTF
>TRBV6-1|NA|TRBJ2-3|NA
TGTGCCAGCAGTGAACCGGCCCGCACAGATACGCAGTATTTT
CASSEPARTDTQYF
>TRBV9|NA|TRBJ1-6|NA
TGTGCCAGCAGCGTAGACCCCCTTGGGAATTCACCCCTCCACTTT
CASSVDPLGNSPLHF
>TRBV2|few|TRBJ2-7|TRBD1
TGTGCCAGCACCTGGCAGGGACAGGGAGGCCACGAGCAGTACTTC
CASTWQGQGGHEQYF
>TRBV7-8|once|TRBJ2-7|NA
TGTGCCAGCAGCTTTGGACGGTTCTACGAGCAGTACTTC
CASSFGRFYEQYF
>TRBV6-5|NA|TRBJ2-1|NA
TGTGCCAGCAGTTACATTAGCTCCTACAATGAGCAGTTCTTC
CASSYISSYNEQFF
>TRBV5-1|NA|TRBJ1-4|TRBD1
TGCGCCAGCAGCGACAGGGAGGCTAATGAAAAACTGTTTTTT
CASSDREANEKLFF
>TRBV7-6|NA|TRBJ2-7|NA
TGTGCCAGCAGCTTAGAGGCGGCGCCGGGGTCCTACGAGCAGTACTTC
CASSLEAAPGSYEQYF
>TRBV5-8|few|TRBJ1-1|TRBD1
TGTGCCAGCAGCTCCAAACCGAGATGGGGGACAGCGAACACTGAAGCTTTCTTT
CASSSKPRWGTANTEAFF
>TRBV14|NA|TRBJ1-1|TRBD1
TGTGCCAGCAGCCGGGACAGGCTTTTCATGAACACTGAAGCTTTCTTT
CASSRDRLFMNTEAFF
>TRBV27|few|TRBJ2-4|NA
TGTGCCAGCACGGGGAAGGACATTCAGTACTTC
CASTGKDIQYF
>TRBV7-6|NA|TRBJ1-3|NA
TGTGCCAGCAGCTTAGACACGAGCTCTGGAAACACCATATATTTT
CASSLDTSSGNTIYF
>TRBV7-8|NA|TRBJ2-1|TRBD1
TGTGCCAGCAGCTTTGGACAGGGGGCGCTTGATGAGCAGTTCTTC
CASSFGQGALDEQFF
>TRBV29-1|NA|TRBJ2-2|NA
TGCAGCGTCCTCATGACCACCGGGGAGCTGTTTTTT
CSVLMTTGELFF
>TRBV15|NA|TRBJ1-4|NA
TGTGCCACCAGCAGATATAGGGTGGGAGAAAAACTGTTTTTT
CATSRYRVGEKLFF
>TRBV2|once|TRBJ2-7|NA
TGTGCCAGCAGTGACGGGTCGGCGGGATCCTACGAGCAGTACTTC
CASSDGSAGSYEQYF
>TRBV6-6|NA|TRBJ1-5|NA
TGTGCCAGCAGTTACTCGACTACTATTTACAATCAGCCCCAGCATTTT
CASSYSTTIYNQPQHF
>TRBV2|NA|TRBJ2-3|NA
TGTGCCAGCAGTACTAGTTCCCTTTCATCAGATACGCAGTATTTT
CASSTSSLSSDTQYF
>TRBV7-3|NA|TRBJ2-3|NA
TGTGCCAGCAGCGTAGGTGGGACAGATACGCAGTATTTT
CASSVGGTDTQYF
>TRBV28|NA|TRBJ1-6|NA
TGTGCCAGCAGTTTGGGGGCAGGGTGGAGTAATTCACCCCTCCACTTT
CASSLGAGWSNSPLHF
>TRBV28|NA|TRBJ1-5|TRBD1
TGTGCCAGCAGCCCAACCTCGGACAGGCCCATTCATCAGCCCCAGCATTTT
CASSPTSDRPIHQPQHF
>TRBV9|NA|TRBJ2-2|NA
TGTGCCAGCAGCCCTAGACAGTGGTCGGACACCGGGGAGCTGTTTTTT
CASSPRQWSDTGELFF
>TRBV7-2|once|TRBJ1-1|NA
TGTGCCAGCAGCTTTCAGGGGAAGACTGAAGCTTTCTTT
CASSFQGKTEAFF
>TRBV19|NA|TRBJ2-7|NA
TGTGCCAGTAGTATTTTGGGGGGCTTGAGCTCCTACGAGCAGTACTTC
CASSILGGLSSYEQYF
>TRBV6-6|NA|TRBJ1-1|NA
TGTGCCAGCAGCGAAAACCGACTGAGTTATGGGGCTGAAGCTTTCTTT
CASSENRLSYGAEAFF
>TRBV7-2|NA|TRBJ2-7|NA
TGTGCCAGCAGCTTAGATAAAAGCTACGAGCAGTACTTC
CASSLDKSYEQYF
>TRBV15|NA|TRBJ1-5|TRBD1
TGTGCCACCAGAGACGTAACAGGGGTTGTTAATCAGCCCCAGCATTTT
CATRDVTGVVNQPQHF
>TRBV6-6|NA|TRBJ2-7|NA
TGTGCCAGCAGTTATGGCCAGACCGAGCAGTACTTC
CASSYGQTEQYF
>TRBV7-2|NA|TRBJ2-1|TRBD2
TGTGCCAGCAGCTTAGTCACCCTTAGCGGGAGGGCCTACAATGAGCAGTTCTTC
CASSLVTLSGRAYNEQFF
>TRBV2|NA|TRBJ1-5|TRBD1
TGTGCCAGCAGGGAGGGGGCCGGCGGACTGGAGCCCCAGCATTTT
CASREGAGGLEPQHF
>TRBV30|NA|TRBJ2-7|NA
TGTGCCTGGAGTACTACTAGCTACGAGCAGTACTTC
CAWSTTSYEQYF
>TRBV6-1|few|TRBJ2-1|NA
TGTGCCAGCAGTGGTCCAGGGACTGGATACAATGAGCAGTTCTTC
CASSGPGTGYNEQFF
>TRBV19|NA|TRBJ2-6|NA
TGTGCCAGTAGTACCTACGACAGTCTCCCCTCTGGGGCCAACGTCCTGACTTTC
CASSTYDSLPSGANVLTF
>TRBV9|NA|TRBJ2-4|TRBD2
TGTGCCAGCAGCCCCGGACGGACTAGCGGGAGGGCCATGGCCAAAAACATTCAGTACTTC
CASSPGRTSGRAMAKNIQYF
>TRBV5-5|NA|TRBJ2-7|NA
TGTGCCAGCAGCTTGGCGGTGGGCTCCTACGAGCAGTACTTC
CASSLAVGSYEQYF
>TRBV5-1|NA|TRBJ1-3|NA
TGCGCCAGCAGCTTGAGTGGAGGCTCTGGAAACACCATATATTTT
CASSLSGGSGNTIYF
>TRBV6-6|few|TRBJ1-2|NA
TGTGCCAGCCAAACCAGGGTGGGCGGCTACACCTTC
CASQTRVGGYTF
>TRBV5-4|NA|TRBJ2-3|NA
TGTGCCAGCAGCCCATATTTTGGGGCGGATACGCAGTATTTT
CASSPYFGADTQYF
>TRBV5-6|NA|TRBJ2-3|NA
TGTGCCAGCCGAAGGGCAGATACGCAGTATTTT
CASRRADTQYF
>TRBV5-4|NA|TRBJ2-1|NA
TGTGCCAGCAGCTGGGAGCGGAGGAATGAGCAGTTCTTC
CASSWERRNEQFF
>TRBV27|NA|TRBJ1-1|NA
TGTGCCAGCAGTTTATATGGAGATTCGTCTGAAGCTTTCTTT
CASSLYGDSSEAFF
>TRBV28|NA|TRBJ2-7|TRBD1
TGTGCCAGCAGGTTCACAGGGGGCGCGTACAACGAGCAGTACTTC
CASRFTGGAYNEQYF
>TRBV6-5|NA|TRBJ2-3|NA
TGTGCCAGCTCTAAACCAGGGGCAGATACGCAGTATTTT
CASSKPGADTQYF
>TRBV6-4|NA|TRBJ2-6|NA
TGTGCCAGCAGTGCGGAAGGGGGTCGGAAGTCTGGGGCCAACGTCCTGACTTTC
CASSAEGGRKSGANVLTF
>TRBV10-1|NA|TRBJ1-1|NA
TGCGCCAGCAGTTCGACAAGGAGAGACACTGAAGCTTTCTTT
CASSSTRRDTEAFF
>TRBV9|NA|TRBJ2-7|NA
TGTGCCAGCAGTCCCATGGTAGGGACCCCCTACGAGCAGTACTTC
CASSPMVGTPYEQYF
>TRBV5-1|once|TRBJ2-3|NA
TGCGCCAGCAGCTACTCCAGTCCGGATACGCAGTATTTT
CASSYSSPDTQYF
>TRBV7-6|NA|TRBJ1-1|NA
TGTGCCAGCAGCTTTACCGCCGACAGCTGGACTGAAGCTTTCTTT
CASSFTADSWTEAFF
>TRBV5-6|NA|TRBJ2-5|TRBD2
TGTGCCAGCAGCTCACGGGGACTAGCGGGGGACCAAGAGACCCAGTACTTC
CASSSRGLAGDQETQYF